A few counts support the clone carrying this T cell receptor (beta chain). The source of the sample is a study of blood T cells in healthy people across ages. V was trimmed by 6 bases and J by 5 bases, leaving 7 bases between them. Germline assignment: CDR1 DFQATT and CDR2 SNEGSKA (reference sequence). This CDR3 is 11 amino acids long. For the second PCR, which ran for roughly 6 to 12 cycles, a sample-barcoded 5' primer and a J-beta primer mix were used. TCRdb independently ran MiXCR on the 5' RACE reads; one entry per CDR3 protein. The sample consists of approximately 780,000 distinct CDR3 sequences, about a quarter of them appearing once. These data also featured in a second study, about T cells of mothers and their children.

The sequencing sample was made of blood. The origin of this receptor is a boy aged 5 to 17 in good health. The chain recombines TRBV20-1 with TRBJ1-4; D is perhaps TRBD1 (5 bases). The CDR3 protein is CSAAGNEKLFF. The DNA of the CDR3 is TGCAGTGCGGCAGGGAATGAAAAACTGTTTTTT.